The next 21 T cell receptor beta chains were all read from a single sample in a study of T cell repertoires in cytomegalovirus infection. Each CDR3 protein is one row after TCRdb ran MiXCR on the reads. The sample lists around 270,000 distinct CDR3 sequences; approximately 10% were seen once. The sequenced material came from PBMCs. These receptors all come from a human donor in good health (CMV status not recorded). Some clones in this sample may be carry-over from other donors' samples.

This clonotype was seen ten or more times. The J gene is TRBJ1-1, the V gene TRBV11-2; 9 bases fit TRBD1. J lost 1 base, V lost 4 bases, and 7 bases had no gene match. The length of the CDR3 is 16 residues. CDR1 is SGHAT and CDR2 is FQNNGV in the germline V gene. CDR3 DNA sequence: TGTGCCAGCAGCTCGACAGGGGGGAAGAAGAACACTGAAGCTTTCTTT. This gives the protein CASSSTGGKKNTEAFF.

This clonotype was seen a few times. The chain links TRBV5-5 to TRBJ1-4; D is unresolved. V shed 2 bases and J shed 0 bases, with 8 bases lying between them. The CDR3 has 15 amino acids. The germline gives CDR1 SGHKS, CDR2 YYEKEE (reference sequence). The CDR3 loop reads CASSFTETTNEKLFF. In DNA, the CDR3 is TGTGCCAGCAGCTTTACAGAAACAACTAATGAAAAACTGTTTTTT. Looking up the rest from reference TRBV5-5 and TRBJ1-4 gives the full variable domain: DAGVTQSPTHLIKTRGQQVTLRCSPISGHKSVSWYQQVLGQGPQFIFQYYEKEERGRGNFPDRFSARQFPNYSSELNVNALLLGDSALYLCASSFTETTNEKLFFGSGTQLSVL.

This clonotype was observed a handful of times. The chain links TRBV18 to TRBJ2-3, with 13 bases lining up with TRBD2. The germline V gene encodes CDR1 KGHSH and CDR2 LQKENI. Unmatched junction bases numbered 2, after V lost 1 base and J lost 1 base. The CDR3 covers 17 residues. The DNA of the CDR3 is TGTGCCAGCTCACCACTCGGACTAGCGGGAGGCACAGATACGCAGTATTTT. Amino acids: CASSPLGLAGGTDTQYF.

This clonotype was picked up many times. This chain uses TRBV7-6 with TRBJ1-1; D gene ambiguous. Germline CDR1 SGHVS, CDR2 FNYEAQ. This CDR3 spans 14 amino acids. V gave up 1 base and J gave up 4 bases, with 10 bases separating them. The CDR3 nucleotides are TGTGCCAGCAGCTTAGTTGCAGGATCCACTGAAGCTTTCTTT. As protein: CASSLVAGSTEAFF.

This sequence joins TRBV12-3 or TRBV12-4 and TRBJ2-7; weak D call: TRBD1 (5 bases). The CDR3 is 12 residues long. Trimming cost V 6 bases and J 9 bases, with 15 bases left between them. Here the CDR3 reads CASRERGHPQYF. DNA for the CDR3: TGTGCCAGCAGGGAACGAGGACACCCGCAGTACTTC.

This clonotype came up many times. V usage is TRBV7-2 and J usage is TRBJ2-1, with TRBD2 identical over 9 bases. From germline, CDR1 is SGHTA and CDR2 FQGNSA. With V trimmed by 2 bases and J by 4 bases, 6 bases remained unmatched. The CDR3 has 16 residues. DNA for the CDR3: TGTGCCAGCAGCTTAAAAAGCGGGAGGCCGTACAATGAGCAGTTCTTC. The encoded protein is CASSLKSGRPYNEQFF.

In regard to this clonotype: This may arise from a read error, as a much more abundant clone is one base away. This sequence joins TRBV30 and TRBJ2-1, with 15 bases fitting TRBD2. The J call is doubtful: the DNA matches TRBJ2-7 better. CDR3 length: 14 amino acids. Germline V gene lookup returns CDR1 GTSNPN and CDR2 SVGIG (reference sequence). The CDR3 region is CAWGTSGGYNEQYF. CDR3 DNA sequence: TGTGCCTGGGGGACTAGCGGGGGGTACAATGAGCAGTACTTC.

Ten or more counts support this clonotype. The chain recombines TRBV7-2 with TRBJ2-7; 9 nucleotides match TRBD1. The J segment lost 3 bases and the V segment lost 3 bases, leaving 3 bases of the junction unmatched. The CDR3 spans 14 residues. Germline values: CDR1 SGHTA, CDR2 FQGNSA. The CDR3 DNA is TGTGCCAGCAGCTTGGACAGGGGTGGCTACGAGCAGTACTTC. Amino acids: CASSLDRGGYEQYF.

The rearrangement uses TRBV28 and TRBJ2-5, with D possibly being TRBD1 or TRBD2 (5 bases each). Per germline, CDR1 MDHEN and CDR2 SYDVKM. With 3 bases removed from V and 5 bases from J, the gap between germline ends came to 13 bases. The CDR3 has 14 residues. CDR3 protein: CASSFLGREETQYF. The CDR3, as DNA: TGTGCCAGCAGTTTCCTGGGACGCGAGGAGACCCAGTACTTC.

This clonotype was detected ten times or more. The chain joins TRBV7-2 to TRBJ2-6, with D tentatively TRBD1 (7 bases). Trimming left V 3 bases short and J 0 bases short, with 15 bases between. CDR1 and CDR2 (germline): SGHTA, FQGNSA. The CDR3 is 18 amino acids. CDR3 coding DNA: TGTGCCAGCAGCTTTTTCCAGGGGGGCTACTCTGGGGCCAACGTCCTGACTTTC. Translated: CASSFFQGGYSGANVLTF.

This clonotype was seen ten or more times. The J gene is TRBJ1-1, the V gene TRBV6-2 or TRBV6-3; 11 nucleotides agree with TRBD1. CDR1 MNHEY and CDR2 SVGEGT come from the germline V gene. The CDR3 runs to 16 residues. Trimming cost V 4 bases and J 0 bases; bases outside gene matches: 4. The CDR3 DNA is TGTGCCAGCAGTTCGCGGACAGGGGGCTTGAACACTGAAGCTTTCTTT. Translation: CASSSRTGGLNTEAFF.

With respect to this clonotype: One end of the junction is discordant with germline, which a read error may explain. The chain recombines TRBV6-2 or TRBV6-3 with TRBJ2-3, with D perhaps being TRBD1 or TRBD2 (5 bases each). The CDR3 spans 15 residues. CDR1 is MNHEY and CDR2 is SVGEGT in the germline V gene. In DNA, the CDR3 is TGTGCCAGCAGTCACTCCGGGCCGGGACCAGATACGCAGTATTTT. Amino acids: CASSHSGPGPDTQYF.

This clonotype was picked up many times. V is TRBV7-2 and J is TRBJ1-6; the match to TRBD1 covers 7 bases. Germline trimming cut 5 bases from V and 5 bases from J; bases unmatched to any gene: 6. Germline loops: CDR1 SGHTA, CDR2 FQGNSA. The CDR3 is 15 residues long. The CDR3 sequence: CASSATGQNNSPLHF. The CDR3 DNA sequence: TGTGCCAGCAGCGCCACGGGACAGAATAATTCACCCCTCCACTTT.

A few counts support this clonotype. The genes are TRBV20-1 and TRBJ2-1; tentative D call: TRBD1 (5 bases). The CDR3 length is 14 residues. From germline, CDR1 is DFQATT and CDR2 SNEGSKA (reference sequence). Between the trimmed V and J ends, which lost 4 bases and 1 base, there was a span of 11 bases. CDR3 in amino acids: CSAKGYFSYNEQFF. CDR3 DNA: TGCAGTGCTAAGGGGTACTTTTCCTACAATGAGCAGTTCTTC.

This clonotype occurred a few times. The chain has TRBV6-6 and TRBJ1-1, with D uncertain. V was pared by 7 bases and J by 0 bases, with 9 bases between. The CDR3 has 13 amino acids. The germline gives CDR1 MNHNY, CDR2 SVGAGI (reference sequence). The CDR3 DNA reads as TGTGCCAGCAAGACGGACCTGAACACTGAAGCTTTCTTT. Translated, it gives CASKTDLNTEAFF.

This clonotype occurred many times. The chain recombines TRBV7-8 with TRBJ2-1; 7 nucleotides align to TRBD2. The J segment lost 2 bases and the V segment lost 4 bases, leaving 8 bases of the junction unmatched. The CDR3 has 16 amino acids. Germline V gene sequence: CDR1 SGHVS, CDR2 FQNEAQ. CDR3 sequence: CASSSTPGTTYNEQFF. CDR3 DNA sequence: TGTGCCAGCAGCTCCACCCCCGGGACTACCTACAATGAGCAGTTCTTC.

This clonotype came up many times. The rearrangement uses TRBV11-2 and TRBJ1-1; D remains unclear. The CDR3 loop spans 18 amino acids. Trimming took off 0 bases at V and 0 bases at J, with 17 bases between the two ends. CDR1 is SGHAT and CDR2 is FQNNGV in the germline V gene. The CDR3 region has the DNA TGTGCCAGCAGCTTAGACAGCCGCTTTGGACGGGTGAACACTGAAGCTTTCTTT. Protein: CASSLDSRFGRVNTEAFF.

Many counts were recorded for this clonotype. The chain couples TRBV7-2 to TRBJ2-7; D may match TRBD1 or TRBD2 (5 bases each). Trimming took off 1 base at V and 2 bases at J, with 15 bases between the two ends. This CDR3 comprises 16 residues. Germline V CDR1 and CDR2: SGHTA, FQGNSA. The CDR3 bases are TGTGCCAGCAGCTTAGAGCTTGGGGACCTAACCTACGAGCAGTACTTC. Protein: CASSLELGDLTYEQYF.

Ten or more counts support this clonotype. The genes are TRBV7-3 and TRBJ2-1; 12 nucleotides line up with TRBD2. The CDR3 has 15 residues. Germline V lookup: CDR1 SGHTA, CDR2 FQGTGA. Trimming cost V 2 bases and J 9 bases; bases outside gene matches: 5. The CDR3 bases are TGTGCCAGCAGCTTATCTAGCGGGGGGGCCGCTGAGCAGTTCTTC. This encodes CASSLSSGGAAEQFF.

Ten or more counts support this clonotype. The chain links TRBV7-2 to TRBJ2-3, with 9 bases lining up with TRBD2. CDR1 and CDR2 from the germline V gene are SGHTA and FQGNSA. The CDR3 covers 16 residues. J lost 4 bases, V lost 6 bases, and 11 bases had no gene match. CDR3 amino acids: CASSNERGVGADTQYF. The CDR3 DNA reads as TGTGCCAGCAGTAACGAGCGGGGGGTTGGAGCAGATACGCAGTATTTT.

The rearrangement uses TRBV18 and TRBJ2-3; 7 bases agree with TRBD2. Germline V CDR1 and CDR2: KGHSH, LQKENI. The CDR3 runs to 15 residues. V lost 4 bases to trimming and J lost 5 bases; unmatched junction nucleotides: 9. The CDR3 here is CASSLSGASIDTQYF. The DNA for the CDR3 is TGTGCCAGCTCACTGAGCGGGGCCTCAATAGATACGCAGTATTTT.